The 5 T cell receptor beta chains reported below all come from one sample, sequenced in a study of Ad26.COV2.S vaccination and SARS-CoV-2 variants. The treatment here: some 20 received Ad26.COV2.S at low or high dose, single or two shots; roughly five received placebo; per-sample allocation not given. Sampling took place 63 days after the first vaccine or placebo injection. Method: immunoSEQ multiplex PCR; TCRdb's copy keeps in-frame clones and lacks some. The repertoire holds around 300,000 clones, with around 89% as singletons. The input for sequencing was peripheral blood, taken in a trial of Ad26.COV2.S vaccine versus placebo. These receptors originate from a person between 18 and 65 years old who received the Ad26.COV2.S COVID-19 vaccine or a placebo.

The chain recombines TRBV15 with TRBJ2-1, with 15 bases aligning to TRBD2. The CDR3 contains 19 residues. CDR1 LNHNV and CDR2 YYDKDF come from the germline V gene (reference sequence). After removal of 5 bases from V and 6 bases from J, the junction contained 14 bases not matched to a gene. As DNA, the CDR3 is TGTGCCACCAGCCCCGCCGCCGGGACTAGCGGGAGGTTCGTCAATGAGCAGTTCTTC. Translated, it gives CATSPAAGTSGRFVNEQFF.

This chain uses TRBV6-5 with TRBJ2-7; tentative D call: TRBD2 (7 bases). The germline CDR1 and CDR2 sequences are MNHEY and SVGAGI. Trimming shortened V by 6 bases and J by 3 bases, and 15 bases separated the two germline ends. The CDR3 contains 14 residues. Here the CDR3 reads CASSQLGGLYEQYF. As DNA, the CDR3 is TGTGCCAGCAGCCAGCTGGGGGGGCTCTACGAGCAGTACTTC.

The table lists this clone with a few counts. This chain connects TRBV5-1 to TRBJ2-3; D possibly corresponds to TRBD1 (5 bases). CDR1 and CDR2 from the germline V gene are SGHRS and YFSETQ. The V and J ends lost 0 bases and 0 bases respectively, with 11 bases between them. The CDR3 length is 16 residues. CDR3 loop: CASSLVGGASTDTQYF. The CDR3 nucleotides read TGCGCCAGCAGCTTGGTAGGTGGGGCTAGCACAGATACGCAGTATTTT.

The chain's CDR3 is CASSPWTMATDTQYF. CDR3 nucleotides: TGTGCCAGCAGCCCGTGGACTATGGCCACAGATACGCAGTATTTT. The J gene is TRBJ2-3, the V gene TRBV27; tentative D call: TRBD2 (6 bases). V dropped 6 bases and J dropped 2 bases, with 15 bases sitting between them. The CDR3 has 15 residues. The germline V gene encodes CDR1 MNHEY and CDR2 SMNVEV (reference sequence).

V gene TRBV18 combines with J gene TRBJ1-1; D unresolved. Per the germline V gene, CDR1 is KGHSH and CDR2 is LQKENI. CDR3 length: 15 residues. V was trimmed by 1 base and J by 3 bases, leaving 12 bases between them. This CDR3 reads CASSPRQAADTEAFF. Written as DNA, the CDR3 is TGTGCCAGCTCACCACGCCAGGCGGCGGACACTGAAGCTTTCTTT.